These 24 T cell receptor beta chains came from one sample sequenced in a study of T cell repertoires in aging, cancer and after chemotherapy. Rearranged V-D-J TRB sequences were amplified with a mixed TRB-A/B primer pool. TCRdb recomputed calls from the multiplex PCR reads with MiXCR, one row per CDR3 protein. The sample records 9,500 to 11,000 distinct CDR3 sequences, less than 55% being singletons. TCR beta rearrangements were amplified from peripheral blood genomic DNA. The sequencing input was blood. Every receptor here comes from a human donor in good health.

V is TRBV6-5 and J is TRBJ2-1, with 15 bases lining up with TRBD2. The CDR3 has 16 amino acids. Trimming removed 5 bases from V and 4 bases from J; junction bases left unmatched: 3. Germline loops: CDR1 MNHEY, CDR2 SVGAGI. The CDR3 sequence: CASSEGTSGGYNEQFF. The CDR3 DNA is TGTGCCAGCAGTGAAGGGACTAGCGGGGGGTACAATGAGCAGTTCTTC.

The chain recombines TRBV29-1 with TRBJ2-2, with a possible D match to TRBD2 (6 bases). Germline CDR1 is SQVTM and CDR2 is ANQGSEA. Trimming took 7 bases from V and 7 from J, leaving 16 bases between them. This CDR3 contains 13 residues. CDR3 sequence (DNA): TGCAGCGCCCGAAGTCTGGGGGGCGGGGAGCTGTTTTTT. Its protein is CSARSLGGGELFF.

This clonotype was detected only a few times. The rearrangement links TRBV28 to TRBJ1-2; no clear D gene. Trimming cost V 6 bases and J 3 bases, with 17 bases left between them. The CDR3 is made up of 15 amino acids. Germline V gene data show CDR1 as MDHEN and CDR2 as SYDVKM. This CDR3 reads CASSPAQRPYYGYTF. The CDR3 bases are TGTGCCAGCAGCCCCGCCCAGAGACCTTACTATGGCTACACCTTC.

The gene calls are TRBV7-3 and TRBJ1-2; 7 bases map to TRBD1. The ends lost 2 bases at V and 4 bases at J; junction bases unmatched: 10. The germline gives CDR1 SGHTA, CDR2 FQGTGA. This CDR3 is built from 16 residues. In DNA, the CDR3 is TGTGCCAGCAGCTTAGCAGGGGCAGGGGGTCCCTATGGCTACACCTTC. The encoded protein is CASSLAGAGGPYGYTF.

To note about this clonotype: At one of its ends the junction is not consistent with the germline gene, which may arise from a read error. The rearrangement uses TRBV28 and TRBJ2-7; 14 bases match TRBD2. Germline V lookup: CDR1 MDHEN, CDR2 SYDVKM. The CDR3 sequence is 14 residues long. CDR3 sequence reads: CASSIPGLAGGLRF. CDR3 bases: TGTGCCAGCAGTATTCCTGGACTAGCGGGAGGTCTGAGATTC.

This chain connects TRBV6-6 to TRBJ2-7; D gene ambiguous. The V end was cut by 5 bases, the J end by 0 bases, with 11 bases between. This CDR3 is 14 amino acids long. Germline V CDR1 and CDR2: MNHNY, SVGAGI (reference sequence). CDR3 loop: CASSPRTVSYEQYF. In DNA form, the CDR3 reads TGTGCCAGCAGTCCAAGGACGGTCTCCTACGAGCAGTACTTC.

In nucleotides, the CDR3 is TGCAGCGTTTCCCTAGCGGGAGGCACAGATACGCAGTATTTT. Translation gives CSVSLAGGTDTQYF. The genes are TRBV29-1 and TRBJ2-3, with 10 bases lining up with TRBD2. V shed 5 bases, J shed 1 base, and the junction held 3 bases outside the gene matches. The germline V gene encodes CDR1 SQVTM and CDR2 ANQGSEA. The CDR3 length is 14 residues.

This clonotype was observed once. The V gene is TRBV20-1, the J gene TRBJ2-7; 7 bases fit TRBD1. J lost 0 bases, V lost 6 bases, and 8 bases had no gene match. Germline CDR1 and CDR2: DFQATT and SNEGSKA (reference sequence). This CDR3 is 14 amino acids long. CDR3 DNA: TGCAGTGCAGCCGGGACAGATTCCTCCTACGAGCAGTACTTC. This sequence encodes CSAAGTDSSYEQYF.

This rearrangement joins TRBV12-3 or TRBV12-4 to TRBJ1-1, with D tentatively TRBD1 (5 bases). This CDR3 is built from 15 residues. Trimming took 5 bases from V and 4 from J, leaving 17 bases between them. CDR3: CASSQSGREPTEAFF. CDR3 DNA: TGTGCCAGCAGTCAGTCGGGACGCGAACCCACTGAAGCTTTCTTT.

The CDR3, as DNA: TGTGCCAGCAGCCACCTAGGGGGGACGGGTAATGAAAAACTGTTTTTT. This gives the protein CASSHLGGTGNEKLFF. The chain uses TRBV27 and TRBJ1-4; D might be TRBD1 (6 bases). Germline loops: CDR1 MNHEY, CDR2 SMNVEV (reference sequence). CDR3 length equals 16 residues. Trimming removed 6 bases from V and 4 bases from J, with 18 bases in between.

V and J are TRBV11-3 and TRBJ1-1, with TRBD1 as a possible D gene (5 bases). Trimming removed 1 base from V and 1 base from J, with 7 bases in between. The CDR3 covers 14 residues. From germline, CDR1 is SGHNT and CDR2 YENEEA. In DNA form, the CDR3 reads TGTGCCAGCAGCTTAGGACAGCAGAACACTGAAGCTTTCTTT. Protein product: CASSLGQQNTEAFF.

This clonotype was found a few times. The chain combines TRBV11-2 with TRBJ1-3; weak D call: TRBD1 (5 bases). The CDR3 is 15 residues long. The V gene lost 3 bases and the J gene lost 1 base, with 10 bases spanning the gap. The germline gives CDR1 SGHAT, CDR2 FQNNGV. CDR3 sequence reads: CASSLGSGSGNTIYF. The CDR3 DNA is TGTGCCAGCAGCTTGGGGTCAGGGTCTGGAAACACCATATATTTT. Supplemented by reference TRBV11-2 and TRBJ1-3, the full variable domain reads EAGVAQSPRYKIIEKRQSVAFWCNPISGHATLYWYQQILGQGPKLLIQFQNNGVVDDSQLPKDRFSAERLKGVDSTLKIQPAKLEDSAVYLCASSLGSGSGNTIYFGEGSWLTVV.

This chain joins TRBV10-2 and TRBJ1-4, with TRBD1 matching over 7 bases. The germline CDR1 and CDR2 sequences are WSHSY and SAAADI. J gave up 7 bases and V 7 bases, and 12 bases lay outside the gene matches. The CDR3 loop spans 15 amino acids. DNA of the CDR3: TGCGCCAGCATCGCGGGACAGTACGGAAGTGAAAAACTGTTTTTT. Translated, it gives CASIAGQYGSEKLFF.

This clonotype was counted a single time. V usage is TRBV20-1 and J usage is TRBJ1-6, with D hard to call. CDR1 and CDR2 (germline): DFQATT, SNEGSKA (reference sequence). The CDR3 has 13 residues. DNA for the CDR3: TGCACTGCAAAGAGCTCCTATAATTCACCCCTCCACTTT. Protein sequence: CTAKSSYNSPLHF.

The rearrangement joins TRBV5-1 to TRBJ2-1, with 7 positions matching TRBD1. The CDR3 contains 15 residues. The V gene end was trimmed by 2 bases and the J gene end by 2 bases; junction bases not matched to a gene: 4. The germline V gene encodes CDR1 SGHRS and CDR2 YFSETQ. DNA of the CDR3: TGCGCCAGCAGCTTAGGGACAGTTGCCTACAATGAGCAGTTCTTC. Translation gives CASSLGTVAYNEQFF.

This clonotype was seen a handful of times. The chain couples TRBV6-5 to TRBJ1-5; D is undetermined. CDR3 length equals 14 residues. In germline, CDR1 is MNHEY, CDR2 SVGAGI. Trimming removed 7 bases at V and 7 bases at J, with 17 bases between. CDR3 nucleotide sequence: TGTGCCAGCATCAACGAGGGTACGTGGCAGCCCCAGCATTTT. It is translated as CASINEGTWQPQHF.

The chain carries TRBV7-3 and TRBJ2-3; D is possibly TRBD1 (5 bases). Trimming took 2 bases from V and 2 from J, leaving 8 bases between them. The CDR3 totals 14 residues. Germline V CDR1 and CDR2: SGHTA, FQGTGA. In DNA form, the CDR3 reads TGTGCCAGCAGCTTAGTAGGGGACACAGATACGCAGTATTTT. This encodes CASSLVGDTDTQYF.

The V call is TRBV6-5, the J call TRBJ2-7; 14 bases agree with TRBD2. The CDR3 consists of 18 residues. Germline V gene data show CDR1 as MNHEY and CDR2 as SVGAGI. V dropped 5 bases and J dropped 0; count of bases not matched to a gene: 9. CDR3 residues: CASSPRLAGGGTSYEQYF. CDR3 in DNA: TGTGCCAGCAGTCCCCGACTAGCGGGAGGGGGGACCTCCTACGAGCAGTACTTC.

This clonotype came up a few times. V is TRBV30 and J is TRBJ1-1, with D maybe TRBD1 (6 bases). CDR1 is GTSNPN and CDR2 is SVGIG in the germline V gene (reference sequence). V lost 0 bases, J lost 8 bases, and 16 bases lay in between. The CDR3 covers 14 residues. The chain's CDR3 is CAWSVRGWPPEAFF. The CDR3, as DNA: TGTGCCTGGAGTGTAAGGGGGTGGCCCCCGGAAGCTTTCTTT.

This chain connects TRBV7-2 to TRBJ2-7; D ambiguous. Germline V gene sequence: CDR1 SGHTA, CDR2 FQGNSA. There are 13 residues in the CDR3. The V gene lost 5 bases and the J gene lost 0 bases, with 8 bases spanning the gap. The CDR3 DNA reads TGTGCCAGCAGCATTCTAACCTCCTACGAGCAGTACTTC. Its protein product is CASSILTSYEQYF. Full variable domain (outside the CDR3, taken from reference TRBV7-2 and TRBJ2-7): GAGVSQSPSNKVTEKGKDVELRCDPISGHTALYWYRQSLGQGLEFLIYFQGNSAPDKSGLPSDRFSAERTGGSVSTLTIQRTQQEDSAVYLCASSILTSYEQYFGPGTRLTVT.

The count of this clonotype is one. The CDR3 coding sequence is TGTGCCAGCAGTGTGACCTTCTTGTATGGCTACACCTTC. Residues: CASSVTFLYGYTF. This chain connects TRBV6-5 to TRBJ1-2; D ambiguous. Germline CDR1 MNHEY, CDR2 SVGAGI. The CDR3 length is 13 residues. V shed 5 bases and J shed 5 bases, with 12 bases lying between them.

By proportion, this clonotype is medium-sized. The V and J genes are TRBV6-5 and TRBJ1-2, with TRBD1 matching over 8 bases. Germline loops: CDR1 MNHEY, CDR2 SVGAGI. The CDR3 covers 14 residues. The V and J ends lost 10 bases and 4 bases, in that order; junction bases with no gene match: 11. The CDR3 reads CATQGQGTFYGYTF. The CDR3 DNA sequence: TGTGCCACCCAAGGACAGGGAACCTTCTATGGCTACACCTTC.

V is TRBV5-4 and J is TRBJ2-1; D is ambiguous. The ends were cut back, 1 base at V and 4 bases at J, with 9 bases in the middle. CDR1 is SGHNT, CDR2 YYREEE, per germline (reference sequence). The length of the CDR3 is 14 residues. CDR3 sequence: CASSLSPKYNEQFF. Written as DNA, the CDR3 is TGTGCCAGCAGCTTGTCACCGAAATACAATGAGCAGTTCTTC.

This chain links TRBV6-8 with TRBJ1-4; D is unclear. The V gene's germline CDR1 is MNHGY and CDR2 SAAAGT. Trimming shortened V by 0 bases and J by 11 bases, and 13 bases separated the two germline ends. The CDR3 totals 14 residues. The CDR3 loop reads CASSYSVLGEKLFF. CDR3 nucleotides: TGTGCCAGCAGTTACTCGGTTCTGGGCGAGAAACTGTTTTTT.